The entry that follows covers one TCR beta chain sequence. These data come from a study of blood T cell repertoires in COVID-19. V was pared by 0 bases and J by 7 bases, with 9 bases between. Germline V gene data show CDR1 as GTSNPN and CDR2 as SVGIG (reference sequence). The CDR3 runs 13 residues. Libraries were prepared by immunoSEQ multiplex PCR; TCRdb keeps only in-frame clonotypes and omits some of them. Here the sample spans 60,000 to 80,000 clones, 80% to 90% being singletons. This chain joins TRBV30 and TRBJ2-2; perhaps TRBD1 as D (5 bases). The sequenced material came from peripheral blood. This receptor was taken from an older woman with COVID-19, enrolled during active disease. CDR3 DNA: TGTGCCTGGAGTGTACTGACAGACGGGGAGCTGTTTTTT. It specifies CAWSVLTDGELFF.